The next 30 T cell receptor beta chains were all read from a single sample in a study of vaccination and CD4 T cells after COVID-19. An Oncomine TCR Beta short-read assay was used to sequence the DNA from cultured CD4+ T cells. MiXCR, applied by TCRdb to the PCR reads, yields one record per CDR3 protein. Of 20,000 or so distinct CDR3 sequences detected, approximately 22% appear once; the ten largest clones hold 6% to 8%. The treatment here: roughly ten-day PBMC culture with coronavirus spike peptide pools or control peptides (ViraFEST assay). Their antigens remain unidentified. The specimen sequenced was cultured CD4+ T cells from blood. The receptors were gathered from a human donor with COVID-19.

This clonotype was found a few times. This chain connects TRBV20-1 to TRBJ2-3; D is undetermined. Germline assignment: CDR1 DFQATT and CDR2 SNEGSKA (reference sequence). CDR3 length equals 12 residues. V gave up 6 bases and J gave up 4 bases, with 11 bases separating them. The CDR3 bases are TGCAGTGCAAAACTAAAGGCAGATACGCAGTATTTT. The encoded protein is CSAKLKADTQYF.

The chain links TRBV5-1 to TRBJ2-7; no clear D. This CDR3 is built from 14 residues. The V gene's germline CDR1 is SGHRS and CDR2 YFSETQ. The V end was cut by 0 bases, the J end by 2 bases, with 9 bases between. CDR3 nucleotide sequence: TGCGCCAGCAGCTTGGATGGCAGTCCCTACGAGCAGTACTTC. Its protein is CASSLDGSPYEQYF. The full variable domain, in which reference TRBV5-1 and TRBJ2-7 provide the parts outside the CDR3, is KAGVTQTPRYLIKTRGQQVTLSCSPISGHRSVSWYQQTPGQGLQFLFEYFSETQRNKGNFPGRFSGRQFSNSRSEMNVSTLELGDSALYLCASSLDGSPYEQYFGPGTRLTVT.

This clonotype has a handful of counts. This chain joins TRBV27 and TRBJ2-5; 7 bases are a match to TRBD1. The V gene end was trimmed by 4 bases and the J gene end by 3 bases; junction bases not matched to a gene: 8. CDR3 length: 15 amino acids. The germline CDR1 and CDR2 sequences are MNHEY and SMNVEV (reference sequence). This CDR3 reads CASSSRLQGKETQYF. CDR3 in DNA: TGTGCCAGCAGTTCCCGGCTACAGGGGAAAGAGACCCAGTACTTC.

The V and J genes are TRBV4-3 and TRBJ2-2; D call uncertain. The CDR3 covers 13 residues. Trimming cost V 8 bases and J 5 bases, with 12 bases left between them. CDR1 LGHNA and CDR2 YSLEER come from the germline V gene. DNA for the CDR3: TGCGCCAGCGGCTGGAGAGAAACCGGGGAGCTGTTTTTT. Protein sequence: CASGWRETGELFF.

The chain combines TRBV7-8 with TRBJ1-1; D might be TRBD1 (5 bases). The CDR3 is made up of 17 amino acids. V dropped 5 bases and J dropped 1 base, with 20 bases sitting between them. Germline-derived CDR1 and CDR2 are SGHVS and FQNEAQ. CDR3 in amino acids: CASSPTAGPTKNTEAFF. The DNA of the CDR3 is TGTGCCAGCAGCCCAACGGCGGGGCCGACCAAGAACACTGAAGCTTTCTTT.

This clonotype was counted between two and nine times. The rearrangement links TRBV6-2 or TRBV6-3 to TRBJ1-1, with D uncertain. Trimming removed 5 bases from V and 1 base from J, with 14 bases in between. The germline gives CDR1 MNHEY, CDR2 SVGEGT. The CDR3 contains 15 residues. Here the CDR3 DNA reads TGTGCCAGCAGTCACCGAGGACTGCCGAACACTGAAGCTTTCTTT. It specifies CASSHRGLPNTEAFF.

CDR3: CASSSMTSGGSHEQFF. The CDR3 coding sequence is TGCGCCAGCAGCTCTATGACTAGCGGGGGGTCTCATGAGCAGTTCTTC. The rearrangement uses TRBV5-1 and TRBJ2-1; TRBD2 aligns across 13 bases. CDR3 length: 16 residues. Germline V gene data show CDR1 as SGHRS and CDR2 as YFSETQ. V dropped 3 bases and J dropped 8; count of bases not matched to a gene: 8.

This clonotype was seen a few times. The chain couples TRBV10-2 to TRBJ2-2; TRBD2 agrees at 9 bases. The J segment lost 6 bases and the V segment lost 3 bases, leaving 5 bases of the junction unmatched. Germline V gene lookup returns CDR1 WSHSY and CDR2 SAAADI. CDR3 size: 15 residues. The CDR3 reads CASSEPAGGAGELFF. The CDR3 nucleotides read TGCGCCAGCAGTGAACCAGCGGGGGGCGCCGGGGAGCTGTTTTTT.

This clonotype was picked up a small number of times. V gene TRBV20-1 combines with J gene TRBJ1-6; D unresolved. The CDR3 runs 16 residues. Per germline, CDR1 DFQATT and CDR2 SNEGSKA (reference sequence). V dropped 3 bases and J dropped 10 bases, with 22 bases sitting between them. This CDR3 is CSASPPAGTSGSPLHF. The CDR3 bases are TGCAGTGCTAGTCCACCCGCGGGAACTTCGGGGTCACCCCTCCACTTT.

This clonotype was observed a handful of times. The V call is TRBV20-1, the J call TRBJ2-7; tentatively, D is TRBD1 or TRBD2 (5 bases each). The CDR3 length is 12 residues. Per the germline V gene, CDR1 is DFQATT and CDR2 is SNEGSKA (reference sequence). V gave up 5 bases and J gave up 6 bases, with 14 bases separating them. In DNA form, the CDR3 reads TGCAGTGCTTACACCGAGAGGGGCGAGCAGTACTTC. It yields the protein CSAYTERGEQYF.

V gene TRBV5-1 combines with J gene TRBJ2-7; D gene ambiguous. This CDR3 is 15 amino acids long. Between the trimmed V and J ends, which lost 0 bases and 6 bases, there was a span of 16 bases. Germline V gene sequence: CDR1 SGHRS, CDR2 YFSETQ. The CDR3 region has the DNA TGCGCCAGCAGCTTGGCTTCACGAGGTGGTAGCGAGCAGTACTTC. As protein: CASSLASRGGSEQYF.

By sample fraction, this clonotype is medium-sized. The V call is TRBV6-8, the J call TRBJ1-5; the match to TRBD1 covers 11 bases. Germline loops: CDR1 MNHGY, CDR2 SAAAGT. This CDR3 has 16 amino acids. Losses at the gene ends were 11 bases for V and 6 bases for J; bases not matched to a gene: 15. CDR3 DNA sequence: TGTGCCGGCACGGACAGGGGGCGAGGCTGGGTTCAGCCCCAGCATTTT. Its protein product is CAGTDRGRGWVQPQHF.

This clonotype was counted a few times. Compared with germline, one end of the junction differs, possibly owing to a read error. The chain has TRBV14 and TRBJ1-1; maybe TRBD1 (5 bases). Germline V gives CDR1 SGHDN, CDR2 FVKESK. The CDR3 spans 16 residues. DNA of the CDR3: TGTGCCAGCACCCAAATCGGGGGATCCTTGAACACTGAAGCTTTCTTT. As protein: CASTQIGGSLNTEAFF.

The genes are TRBV11-2 and TRBJ1-1; D gene ambiguous. CDR1 SGHAT and CDR2 FQNNGV come from the germline V gene. This CDR3 comprises 13 residues. The V gene lost 2 bases and the J gene lost 1 base, with 5 bases spanning the gap. The CDR3 reads CASSLFRNTEAFF. CDR3 coding DNA: TGTGCCAGCAGCTTATTTAGGAACACTGAAGCTTTCTTT.

This chain joins TRBV18 and TRBJ1-1, with a tentative D call TRBD1 (6 bases). The CDR3 runs 15 residues. Germline values: CDR1 KGHSH, CDR2 LQKENI. V gave up 0 bases and J gave up 1 base, with 9 bases separating them. This CDR3 is CASSPPGRGNTEAFF. The CDR3 DNA sequence: TGTGCCAGCTCACCACCCGGCAGGGGGAACACTGAAGCTTTCTTT.

The chain has TRBV28 and TRBJ2-3, with 8 nucleotides matching TRBD2. This CDR3 contains 16 residues. V lost 3 bases and J lost 1; bases outside the gene matches: 6. CDR1 MDHEN and CDR2 SYDVKM come from the germline V gene. The CDR3: CASSFSGGSRTDTQYF. The CDR3 DNA follows: TGTGCCAGCAGTTTTTCGGGGGGGTCACGCACAGATACGCAGTATTTT.

The V and J genes are TRBV6-5 and TRBJ1-6; 12 bases are a match to TRBD1. The ends lost 2 bases at V and 14 bases at J; junction bases unmatched: 10. The CDR3 spans 16 residues. Germline V lookup: CDR1 MNHEY, CDR2 SVGAGI. In DNA, the CDR3 is TGTGCCAGCAGTTACGGGGACAGGGGGCCTCTCTCATCCCTCCACTTT. It yields the protein CASSYGDRGPLSSLHF.

This clonotype has a single count. The chain combines TRBV20-1 with TRBJ2-7; 12 positions agree with TRBD2. The CDR3 loop spans 16 amino acids. The germline gives CDR1 DFQATT, CDR2 SNEGSKA (reference sequence). The CDR3: CSVLRGASGGAGEQYF. The CDR3 nucleotides are TGCAGCGTTCTCCGGGGGGCTAGCGGGGGGGCAGGAGAGCAGTACTTC.

This clonotype was seen only once. A junction end diverges from the germline sequence, so it may reflect a read error. The chain is built from TRBV7-2 and TRBJ1-2; D may be TRBD1 (5 bases). This CDR3 spans 14 amino acids. Germline-derived CDR1 and CDR2 are SGHTA and FQGNSA. The chain's CDR3 is CASSHQTGDYGYTF. The DNA for the CDR3 is TGCGCCAGCAGCCACCAGACGGGGGATTATGGCTACACCTTC.

The chain has TRBV5-6 and TRBJ1-1; the D is unclear. Deletions cut 4 bases from V and 6 bases from J, with 13 bases between. The CDR3 is made up of 13 amino acids. CDR1 is SGHDT and CDR2 is YYEEEE in the germline V gene. DNA for the CDR3: TGTGCCAGCAGCCGCCGACGTAACGCTGAAGCTTTCTTT. Translating gives CASSRRRNAEAFF.

This clonotype was picked up a small number of times. V usage is TRBV12-3 or TRBV12-4 and J usage is TRBJ1-2, with a possible D match to TRBD1 (6 bases). The germline V and J ends were trimmed by 6 bases and 5 bases, with 16 bases remaining between them. The CDR3 is 14 residues long. Here the CDR3 DNA reads TGTGCCAGCAGCATCACCGAACAGGGATATGGCTACACCTTC. It is translated as CASSITEQGYGYTF.

There are a few counts of this clonotype. The chain combines TRBV7-3 with TRBJ2-5; 9 nucleotides line up with TRBD2. The CDR3 is made up of 14 amino acids. CDR1 is SGHTA and CDR2 is FQGTGA in the germline V gene. The V and J ends lost 5 bases and 5 bases, in that order; junction bases with no gene match: 6. The CDR3 protein is CASSPGGGAETQYF. CDR3 nucleotides: TGTGCCAGCAGCCCTGGCGGGGGGGCCGAGACCCAGTACTTC. Using reference TRBV7-3 and TRBJ2-5 for the parts outside the CDR3, the full variable domain is GAGVSQTPSNKVTEKGKYVELRCDPISGHTALYWYRQSLGQGPEFLIYFQGTGAADDSGLPNDRFFAVRPEGSVSTLKIQRTERGDSAVYLCASSPGGGAETQYFGPGTRLLVL.

On this clonotype itself: This is likely a read error, given that the CDR3 carries no conserved phenylalanine or tryptophan at its end. This chain links TRBV7-2 with TRBJ2-1; D is uncertain. Germline V gene sequence: CDR1 SGHTA, CDR2 FQGNSA. The ends were cut back, 2 bases at V and 0 bases at J, with 5 bases in the middle. The CDR3 spans 14 residues. CDR3 sequence: CASSLMSSYNEQFL. Written as DNA, the CDR3 is TGTGCCAGCAGCTTAATGAGCTCCTACAATGAGCAGTTCCTC.

This clonotype has only a few counts. The CDR3 bases are TGTGCCAGCAGCCAAGATCTCCCCGGAGCGATGGGAAACACCATATATTTT. As protein: CASSQDLPGAMGNTIYF. The V and J genes are TRBV14 and TRBJ1-3; D is undetermined. The CDR3 contains 17 residues. Germline V CDR1 and CDR2: SGHDN, FVKESK. Trimming removed 0 bases at V and 4 bases at J, with 16 bases between.

This clonotype turned up a few times. This chain connects TRBV20-1 to TRBJ2-1, with TRBD2 matching over 7 bases. From germline, CDR1 is DFQATT and CDR2 SNEGSKA (reference sequence). The CDR3 has 16 residues. Trimming cost V 0 bases and J 0 bases; bases outside gene matches: 5. The CDR3 region has the DNA TGCAGTGCTAGAGATCGGAGCGGGGACTCCTACAATGAGCAGTTCTTC. This translates into CSARDRSGDSYNEQFF.

This clonotype was observed a single time. The rearrangement uses TRBV11-3 and TRBJ1-1, with D unclear. V was pared by 0 bases and J by 10 bases, with 12 bases between. The length of the CDR3 is 13 residues. Germline loops: CDR1 SGHNT, CDR2 YENEEA. The CDR3 DNA follows: TGTGCCAGCAGCTTAGAAGGTCCTGGGGTAGCTTTCTTT. Residues: CASSLEGPGVAFF.

This clonotype was recorded a few times. J is TRBJ1-2 and V is TRBV24-1, with D maybe TRBD1 (5 bases). The germline gives CDR1 KGHDR, CDR2 SFDVKD. The CDR3 is 13 amino acids. Deletions cut 7 bases from V and 4 bases from J, with 12 bases between. The CDR3 nucleotides are TGTGCCACCAGGCCCGGGGACTCCTATGGCTACACCTTC. This sequence encodes CATRPGDSYGYTF.

The chain combines TRBV19 with TRBJ1-2, with a weak D call TRBD1 (6 bases). V was cut by 6 bases and J by 3 bases, with 17 bases left in between. This CDR3 is built from 15 residues. Germline V gives CDR1 LNHDA, CDR2 SQIVND (reference sequence). Written as DNA, the CDR3 is TGTGCCAGTAGGCGTGGGGGGCTCAGGGACTATGGCTACACCTTC. Protein sequence: CASRRGGLRDYGYTF. Full variable domain (outside the CDR3, taken from reference TRBV19 and TRBJ1-2): DGGITQSPKYLFRKEGQNVTLSCEQNLNHDAMYWYRQDPGQGLRLIYYSQIVNDFQKGDIAEGYSVSREKKESFPLTVTSAQKNPTAFYLCASRRGGLRDYGYTFGSGTRLTVV.

The chain combines TRBV21-1 with TRBJ2-4; the table's D call, TRBD2, was not checked against the DNA. TRBV21-1 is labeled a pseudogene. The CDR3 extends over 15 amino acids. As DNA, the CDR3 is TGTGCCAGCAGCAAACAGGGCGGGAGTCAAAACATTCAGTACTTC. It specifies CASSKQGGSQNIQYF.

The chain uses TRBV28 and TRBJ2-3; 7 positions match TRBD2. Germline V lookup: CDR1 MDHEN, CDR2 SYDVKM. CDR3 size: 14 residues. V trimming: 3 bases; J trimming: 7 bases; junction bases outside the gene matches: 7. The CDR3 region is CASSLGGGQNTQYF. DNA for the CDR3: TGTGCCAGCAGTTTGGGGGGAGGGCAAAATACGCAGTATTTT.